Listed below are T cell receptor beta chains from one sample, sequenced in a study of T cell responses to AZD1222 COVID-19 vaccine. Assay: immunoSEQ multiplex PCR; the TCRdb copy retains only in-frame clones and omits some. The top ten hold about 26% of the sample, which has about 76,000 clones, about 83% seen once. This sample comprised peripheral blood, obtained 28 days after the second dose of the MenACWY control vaccine. All receptors derive from an adult who received the MenACWY meningococcal vaccine as a control. The CDR3 runs from the conserved cysteine through the conserved F or W. The D gene is left open where the match is weak. Some rows have no size entry. The others give once, few or many, or a class for an expanded clone.

j_call d_call v_call clone_size cdr3_aa cdr3_nt
TRBJ2-1 TRBD2 TRBV11-2 . CASSPTGRGDYNEQFF TGTGCCAGCAGCCCTACGGGGCGGGGGGATTACAATGAGCAGTTCTTC
TRBJ1-4 . TRBV4-1 . CASSPGARGEKLFF TGCGCCAGCAGCCCTGGGGCGCGTGGTGAAAAACTGTTTTTT
TRBJ1-6 TRBD1 TRBV7-2 . CASSTSTGGNSPLHF TGTGCCAGCAGCACATCCACAGGGGGGAATTCACCCCTCCACTTT
TRBJ2-7 . TRBV5-1 . CASSLSAGFYEQYF TGCGCCAGCAGCTTGAGTGCAGGGTTCTACGAGCAGTACTTC
TRBJ1-4 TRBD1 TRBV19 . CASSPGQANEKLFF TGTGCCAGTAGCCCGGGACAGGCAAATGAAAAACTGTTTTTT
TRBJ2-3 TRBD2 TRBV6-4 once CASSESGGRADTQYF TGTGCCAGCAGTGAGAGCGGGGGAAGGGCAGATACGCAGTATTTT
TRBJ1-5 . TRBV7-3 . CASSEGMFKQPQHF TGTGCCAGCAGTGAGGGAATGTTCAAACAGCCCCAGCATTTT
TRBJ1-6 . TRBV28 few CASSPLAAGVWTPLHF TGTGCCAGCAGTCCACTCGCGGCGGGTGTGTGGACACCCCTCCACTTT
TRBJ2-1 . TRBV7-3 . CASITLSEQFF TGTGCCAGCATTACGCTAAGTGAGCAGTTCTTC
TRBJ1-1 . TRBV11-1 . CASSLGKWGMNTEAFF TGTGCCAGCAGCTTAGGGAAATGGGGGATGAACACTGAAGCTTTCTTT
TRBJ2-3 . TRBV30 few CAWSGAVSTDTQYF TGTGCCTGGAGTGGTGCTGTAAGTACAGATACGCAGTATTTT
TRBJ2-1 . TRBV18 . CASSPQDRFYNEQFF TGTGCCAGCTCACCACAAGACAGATTTTACAATGAGCAGTTCTTC
TRBJ2-1 TRBD2 TRBV3-1/TRBV3-2 . CASSQGLAGGQFF TGTGCCAGCAGCCAAGGACTAGCGGGCGGGCAGTTCTTC
TRBJ1-1 . TRBV2 . CASREQGPGTEAFF TGTGCCAGCAGGGAACAGGGCCCAGGAACTGAAGCTTTCTTT
TRBJ1-1 TRBD1 TRBV5-1 . CASSDSGGSPEAFF TGCGCCAGCAGCGATTCAGGGGGATCCCCTGAAGCTTTCTTT
TRBJ2-3 . TRBV29-1 . CSVAGVSTDTQYF TGCAGCGTGGCAGGAGTTAGCACAGATACGCAGTATTTT
TRBJ1-5 . TRBV2 few CASTINGDAQPQHF TGTGCCAGCACCATAAATGGGGATGCCCAGCCCCAGCATTTT